This TCR beta chain was sequenced for a study of coeliac disease. Study-level background: Refractory type I: diet-unresponsive over 12 months, with immunophenotypically normal intraepithelial cells.

Whole-study results and caveats: Intraepithelial and lamina propria fractions were not highly pure, so cross-contamination was possible. In active celiac disease, intraepithelial and lamina propria TRB and TRG repertoires were less clonal than controls.

Looked up from germline, CDR1 is LNHDA and CDR2 is SQIVND (reference sequence). V shed 5 bases and J 5 bases; nucleotides not matched to a gene: 11. The length of the CDR3 is 15 residues. This clone was recorded a few times. As yet, its antigen is unknown. Additional DNA sequences in this sample encode the identical CDR3. Repertoires were generated with immunoSEQ multiplex PCR, while TCRdb's copy carries only in-frame clones and drops some. In the table there are several thousand clones, around three fifths of which are singletons. The sequenced sample was intraepithelial lymphocytes from the gut. The sequence was collected from an older woman with celiac disease. The rearrangement joins TRBV19 to TRBJ1-2; 7 nucleotides line up with TRBD1. The CDR3: CASSLSWQQGYGYTF. The CDR3 coding sequence is TGTGCCAGTAGTCTCTCTTGGCAACAGGGGTATGGCTACACCTTC.